The clone carrying this T cell receptor beta chain was picked up many times. The antigen remains unidentified. This sample was included in a study of cytomegalovirus exposure and HLA in healthy donors. TCRdb keeps only in-frame clones here, not all; method: immunoSEQ multiplex PCR. The sample holds more than 110,000 clones; 84% are singletons and the top ten take roughly 1.4%. Overall study findings and caveats: Later, an analysis found that TCR clusters from the first cohort tended to co-occur in the 95 to 150 validation repertoires.

The length of the CDR3 is 15 residues. With 0 bases removed from V and 3 bases from J, the gap between germline ends came to 12 bases. Germline lookup yields CDR1 SGDLS and CDR2 YYNGEE. The V and J genes are TRBV9 and TRBJ1-2; the D is unclear. The sequence came from a woman in her thirties in good health and CMV-seronegative. The sequenced sample was PBMCs. CDR3 amino acids: CASSVASTAYYGYTF. The CDR3 DNA reads TGTGCCAGCAGCGTAGCATCCACAGCCTACTATGGCTACACCTTC.